This T cell receptor (beta chain) was captured by sequencing in a study of T cells after yellow fever vaccination. This clonotype was seen ten or more times. The antigen is undetermined. V shed 0 bases and J shed 4 bases, with 15 bases lying between them. The CDR3 runs 16 residues. Germline V gene data show CDR1 as LGHNA and CDR2 as YNFKEQ. General study points: Booster sampling recovered most clones from primary vaccination (under 98% CD4, roughly 90% CD8). Across the CD4 and CD8 compartments, a small share of clonotypes was present in both. Abundant bulk-population clonotypes could contaminate the FACS-sorted repertoires.

A process of 5'RACE template switching, which added a universal primer site and UMIs, was used to make TCR cDNA. Via MiXCR, TCRdb re-called the 5' RACE reads, giving one row per CDR3 protein. Of a few hundred thousand distinct CDR3 sequences in the sample, approximately 3.8% were seen once. The receptor was isolated from a young man who received the YFV17D yellow fever vaccine. This material consisted of PBMCs, taken on the day of the yellow fever booster vaccination. The V call is TRBV4-2, the J call TRBJ1-2; no definite D call. CDR3 region: CASSQDRGGLFYGYTF. The CDR3 DNA is TGTGCCAGCAGCCAAGATCGAGGAGGCCTTTTCTATGGCTACACCTTC.